What follows are 2 T cell receptor beta chains derived from one specimen sequenced in a study of T cells in Graves' hyperthyroidism and ophthalmopathy. RNA transcripts gave rise to amplified TCR beta CDR3 regions. The HTBI primer set served for first-round RT-PCR of the TCR CDR3. MiXCR was run by TCRdb on the multiplex PCR reads, yielding one entry per CDR3 protein. The table includes some 490,000 distinct CDR3 sequences, 20% to 25% detected once. Material: blood. The source is a woman aged 70 to 79 with Graves' ophthalmopathy.

This clonotype has only a few counts. The chain recombines TRBV6-1 with TRBJ1-5; D ambiguous. Germline V CDR1 and CDR2: MNHNS, SASEGT. Trimming left V 6 bases short and J 0 bases short, with 12 bases between. The CDR3 covers 15 residues. CDR3 DNA sequence: TGTGCCAGCAGCCCGATGCGGAATAGCAATCAGCCCCAGCATTTT. Amino acids: CASSPMRNSNQPQHF.

The genes are TRBV10-2 and TRBJ1-1; D not resolved. The CDR3 is 11 residues long. V was clipped by 4 bases and J by 3 bases, with 3 bases between them. Germline V lookup: CDR1 WSHSY, CDR2 SAAADI. As DNA, the CDR3 is TGCGCCAGCAGTGTTTACACTGAAGCTTTCTTT. This codes for CASSVYTEAFF.